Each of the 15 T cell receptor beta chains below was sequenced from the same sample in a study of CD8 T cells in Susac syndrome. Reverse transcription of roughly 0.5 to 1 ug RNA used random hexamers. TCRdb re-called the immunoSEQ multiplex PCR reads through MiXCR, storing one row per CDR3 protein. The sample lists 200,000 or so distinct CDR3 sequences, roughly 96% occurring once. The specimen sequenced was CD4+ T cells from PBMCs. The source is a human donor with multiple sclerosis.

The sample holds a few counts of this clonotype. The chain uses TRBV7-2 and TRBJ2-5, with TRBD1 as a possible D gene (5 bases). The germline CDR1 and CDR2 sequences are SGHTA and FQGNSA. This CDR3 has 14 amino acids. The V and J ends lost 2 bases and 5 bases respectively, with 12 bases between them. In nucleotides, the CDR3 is TGTGCCAGCAGCTTATCAGGGCTCGGTGAGACCCAGTACTTC. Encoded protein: CASSLSGLGETQYF.

The CDR3 bases are TGCAGCGTTACCCGGACTAGCGGGAGTAGAAATGAGCAGTTCTTC. Encoded protein: CSVTRTSGSRNEQFF. The chain couples TRBV29-1 to TRBJ2-1; 13 bases line up with TRBD2. The V and J ends lost 5 bases and 7 bases, in that order; junction bases with no gene match: 8. The CDR3 extends over 15 amino acids. The germline gives CDR1 SQVTM, CDR2 ANQGSEA.

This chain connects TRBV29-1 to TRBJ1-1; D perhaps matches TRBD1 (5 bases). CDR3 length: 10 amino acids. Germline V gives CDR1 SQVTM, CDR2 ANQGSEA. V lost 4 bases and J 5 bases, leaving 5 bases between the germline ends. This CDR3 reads CSVGTTEAFF. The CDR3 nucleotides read TGCAGCGTTGGGACAACTGAAGCTTTCTTT. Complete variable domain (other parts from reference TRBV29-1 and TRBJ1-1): SAVISQKPSRDICQRGTSLTIQCQVDSQVTMMFWYRQQPGQSLTLIATANQGSEATYESGFVIDKFPISRPNLTFSTLTVSNMSPEDSSIYLCSVGTTEAFFGQGTRLTVV.

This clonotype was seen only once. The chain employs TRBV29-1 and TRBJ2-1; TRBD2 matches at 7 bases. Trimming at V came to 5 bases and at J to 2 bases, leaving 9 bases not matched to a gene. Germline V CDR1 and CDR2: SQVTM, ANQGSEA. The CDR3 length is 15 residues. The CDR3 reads CSVPPTGGTYNEQFF. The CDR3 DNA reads TGCAGCGTTCCTCCCACGGGGGGAACCTACAATGAGCAGTTCTTC.

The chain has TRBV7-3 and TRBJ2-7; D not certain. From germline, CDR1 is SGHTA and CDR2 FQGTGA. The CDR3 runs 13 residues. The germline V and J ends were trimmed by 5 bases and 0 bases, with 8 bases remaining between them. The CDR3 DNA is TGTGCCAGCAGCCCTGCTCACTCCTACGAGCAGTACTTC. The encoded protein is CASSPAHSYEQYF.

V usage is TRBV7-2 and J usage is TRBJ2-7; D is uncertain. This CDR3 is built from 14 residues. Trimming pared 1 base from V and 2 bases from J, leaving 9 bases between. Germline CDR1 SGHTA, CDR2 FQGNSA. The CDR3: CASSLGPSPYEQYF. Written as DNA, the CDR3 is TGTGCCAGCAGCTTAGGGCCAAGTCCCTACGAGCAGTACTTC.

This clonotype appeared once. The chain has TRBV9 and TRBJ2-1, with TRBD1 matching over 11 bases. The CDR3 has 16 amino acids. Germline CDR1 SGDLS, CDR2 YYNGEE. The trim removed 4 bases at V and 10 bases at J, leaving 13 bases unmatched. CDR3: CASSPGGGQGAGEQFF. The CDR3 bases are TGTGCCAGCAGCCCCGGAGGAGGACAGGGGGCGGGGGAGCAGTTCTTC.

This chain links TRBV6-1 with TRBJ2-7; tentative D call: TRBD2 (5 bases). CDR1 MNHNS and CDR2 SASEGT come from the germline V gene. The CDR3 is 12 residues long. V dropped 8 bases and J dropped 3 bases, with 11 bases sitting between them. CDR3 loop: CASCVGDYEQYF. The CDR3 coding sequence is TGTGCCAGCTGTGTGGGAGACTACGAGCAGTACTTC.

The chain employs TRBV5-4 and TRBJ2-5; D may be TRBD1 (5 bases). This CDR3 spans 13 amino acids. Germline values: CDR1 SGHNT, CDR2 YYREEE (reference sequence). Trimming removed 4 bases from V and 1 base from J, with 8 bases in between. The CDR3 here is CASSVTAQETQYF. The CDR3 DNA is TGTGCCAGCAGCGTGACAGCCCAAGAGACCCAGTACTTC.

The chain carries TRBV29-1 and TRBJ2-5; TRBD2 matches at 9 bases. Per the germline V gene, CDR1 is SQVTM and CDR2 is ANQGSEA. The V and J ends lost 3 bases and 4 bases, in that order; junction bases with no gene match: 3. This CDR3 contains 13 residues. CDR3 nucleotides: TGCAGCGTTGAGGCGGGAGGGACAGAGACCCAGTACTTC. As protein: CSVEAGGTETQYF.

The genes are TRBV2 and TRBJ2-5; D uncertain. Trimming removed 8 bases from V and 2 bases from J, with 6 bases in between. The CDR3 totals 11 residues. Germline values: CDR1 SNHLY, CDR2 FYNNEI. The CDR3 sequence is CASQFQETQYF. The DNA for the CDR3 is TGTGCCAGCCAATTTCAAGAGACCCAGTACTTC.

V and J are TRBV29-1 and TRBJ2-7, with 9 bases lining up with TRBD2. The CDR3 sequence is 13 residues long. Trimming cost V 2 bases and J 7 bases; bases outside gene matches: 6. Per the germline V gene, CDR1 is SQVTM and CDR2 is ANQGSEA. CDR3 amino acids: CSVELAGGWEQYF. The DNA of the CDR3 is TGCAGCGTTGAACTCGCGGGAGGGTGGGAGCAGTACTTC.

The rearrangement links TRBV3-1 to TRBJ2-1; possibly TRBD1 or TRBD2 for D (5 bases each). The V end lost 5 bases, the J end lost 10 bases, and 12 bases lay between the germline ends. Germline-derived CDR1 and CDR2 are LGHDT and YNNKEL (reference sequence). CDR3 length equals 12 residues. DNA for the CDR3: TGTGCCAGCAGCTTCTCGGGGCCAGAGCAGTTCTTC. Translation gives CASSFSGPEQFF.

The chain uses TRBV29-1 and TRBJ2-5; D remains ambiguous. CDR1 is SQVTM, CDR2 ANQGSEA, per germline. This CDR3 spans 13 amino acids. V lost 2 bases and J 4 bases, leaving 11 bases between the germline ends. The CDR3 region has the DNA TGCAGCGTTGAACGGCATCTCGGAGAGACCCAGTACTTC. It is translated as CSVERHLGETQYF.

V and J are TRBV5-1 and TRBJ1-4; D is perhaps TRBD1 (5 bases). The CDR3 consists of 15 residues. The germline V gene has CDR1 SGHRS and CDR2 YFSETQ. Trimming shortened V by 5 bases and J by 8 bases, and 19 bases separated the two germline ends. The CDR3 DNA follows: TGCGCCAGCAGTAACAGGAGTCCACCCCTCGAAAAACTGTTTTTT. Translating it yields CASSNRSPPLEKLFF.